Listed below are T cell receptor beta chains from one sample, sequenced in a study of breast tumors, draining lymph nodes, adjacent tissues. MiXCR, applied by TCRdb to the multiplex PCR reads, yields one record per CDR3 protein. The data contain over 20,000 distinct CDR3 sequences, roughly 20% of them seen just once; the ten biggest clones take up about 13%. Material: breast tumor tissue. These receptors all stem from a female donor with breast cancer. Some clones in this sample may be carry-over from other donors' samples. CDR3s include the opening cysteine and the closing phenylalanine or tryptophan. A D gene is named only where the DNA matches it firmly. Clone size is shown for a subset of rows, as once, few, many or a class of expanded clone.

TRBJ2-3,TRBD1,TRBV10-3,many,TGTGCCACCTGGACAGGGCTTACAGATACGCAGTATTTT,CATWTGLTDTQYF
TRBJ2-7,NA,TRBV30,many,TGTGCCTGGGGTGCGAACTACGAGCAGTACTTC,CAWGANYEQYF
TRBJ1-2,NA,TRBV2,many,TGTGCCAGCAGTGATCGTACTAACTATGGCTACACCTTC,CASSDRTNYGYTF
TRBJ1-3,NA,TRBV7-2,many,TGTGCCAGCAGCGCCCAGGGGTCTGGAAACACCATATATTTT,CASSAQGSGNTIYF
TRBJ2-3,TRBD2,TRBV10-3,NA,TGTGCCATCAGCCAGGGACTAGCGGGAGGGAGCACAGATATGCAGTATTTT,CAISQGLAGGSTDMQYF
TRBJ1-1,NA,TRBV9,NA,TGTGCCAGCAGCGGAGGGGACCGCGGTTGGTCTGAAGCTTTCTTT,CASSGGDRGWSEAFF
TRBJ1-4,NA,TRBV28,NA,TGTGCCAGCAGCGTAGGGTACAGAAGTTATGCAACTAATGAAAAACTGTTTTTT,CASSVGYRSYATNEKLFF
TRBJ1-2,NA,TRBV27,medium-sized,TGTGCCAGCAGGCCGCAGGGGACTGTCTATGGCTACACCTTC,CASRPQGTVYGYTF
TRBJ1-1,NA,TRBV19,few,TGTGCCAGTAGTACCTTTGGGGCGAAGAACACTGAAGCTTTCTTT,CASSTFGAKNTEAFF
TRBJ2-1,NA,TRBV29-1,many,TGCAGCGTTGGGCGAGCGAACCAGCAGTTCTTC,CSVGRANQQFF
TRBJ2-5,NA,TRBV10-2,many,TGCGCCAGCAGTAGTCAGGATGAGACCCAGTACTTC,CASSSQDETQYF
TRBJ1-2,NA,TRBV3-1,many,TGTGCCAGCAGCCAAGAGACAATATCTGGCTACACCTTC,CASSQETISGYTF
TRBJ2-7,TRBD2,TRBV20-1,many,TGCAGTGCTAGAGATTCTCAAGCGGGGGGATACGAGCAGTACTTC,CSARDSQAGGYEQYF
TRBJ2-3,NA,TRBV29-1,many,TGCAGCGTTGATAAGGACTCAGATACGCAGTATTTT,CSVDKDSDTQYF
TRBJ2-1,TRBD2,TRBV20-1,many,TGCAGTGCTGTAGGGACCGGGACTAGCGGGATTTATGAGCAGTTCTTC,CSAVGTGTSGIYEQFF
TRBJ1-1,NA,TRBV6-1,few,TGTGCCGAGGGGAAGGAGAGGGACACTGAAGCTTTCTTT,CAEGKERDTEAFF
TRBJ1-5,NA,TRBV6-1,medium-sized,TGTGCCATCCAGAGAGGGGTATCGCCAAGTCAGCCCCAGCATTTT,CAIQRGVSPSQPQHF
TRBJ1-2,NA,TRBV5-5,many,TGTGCCAGCAGCTCAAGACCCGGGCTCTATGGCTACACCTTC,CASSSRPGLYGYTF
TRBJ1-2,NA,TRBV9,many,TGTGCCAGCAGCCCTACCGACGGGGACTATGGCTACACCTTC,CASSPTDGDYGYTF
TRBJ2-7,TRBD2,TRBV20-1,many,TGCAGTGTTAGGGGACTAGCGGGGGGCGAGCAGTACTTC,CSVRGLAGGEQYF
TRBJ1-5,NA,TRBV19,many,TGTGCCAGTAGTATCTTGGCGCCCTGGGGCAATCAGCCCCAGCATTTT,CASSILAPWGNQPQHF
TRBJ2-2,NA,TRBV7-9,many,TGTGCCAGCAGCTTACCGAGGGACCGTCCGAACACCGGGGAGCTGTTTTTT,CASSLPRDRPNTGELFF
TRBJ2-7,NA,TRBV28,many,TGTGCCAGCAGTTTAGGCAAACTCAGCCCCTTCCTCTGGAGGGAGCAGTACTTC,CASSLGKLSPFLWREQYF
TRBJ2-3,NA,TRBV5-5,many,TGTGCCAGCAGCCAGCGACAGGCCCTCACAGATACGCAGTATTTT,CASSQRQALTDTQYF
TRBJ1-3,TRBD1,TRBV30,many,TGTGCCTGGAGTCGTGGACAGGGTGGAAACACCATATATTTT,CAWSRGQGGNTIYF
TRBJ2-5,NA,TRBV28,few,TGTGCCAGCAAGGACAGACGATCCTCGGGGGGGACCCAGTACTTC,CASKDRRSSGGTQYF
TRBJ1-5,TRBD1,TRBV6-5,many,TGTGCCAGCAGCAAATCAGGGGGCGGCAATCAGCCCCAGCATTTT,CASSKSGGGNQPQHF
TRBJ1-1,NA,TRBV6-1,NA,TGTGCCAGCCTGAAGAACACTGAAGCTTTCTTT,CASLKNTEAFF
TRBJ2-5,NA,TRBV28,many,TGTGCCAGCAACAGGGAGCCCCAAGAGACCCAGTACTTC,CASNREPQETQYF
TRBJ2-1,NA,TRBV20-1,many,TGCAGTGCCCCCTGGGCCGGGGCAGACTACAATGAGCAGTTCTTC,CSAPWAGADYNEQFF
TRBJ2-3,NA,TRBV20-1,medium-sized,TGCAGCGGGAGCGAGGGCACAGATACGCAGTATTTT,CSGSEGTDTQYF
TRBJ1-2,NA,TRBV6-4,many,TGTGCGATTGGGGTCGGCTACACCTTC,CAIGVGYTF
TRBJ2-5,TRBD2,TRBV7-9,many,TGTGCCAGCAGCCCTAGGGCTAGCGGGAGCGGGGAAGAGACCCAGTACTTC,CASSPRASGSGEETQYF
TRBJ2-5,NA,TRBV4-1,many,TGCGCCAGCAGCCAAGGGCGGGGTCAGGCGACCCAGTACTTC,CASSQGRGQATQYF
TRBJ1-2,NA,TRBV20-1,many,TGCAGTGCTAGAGACTTGAGAATGAACTATGGCTACACCTTC,CSARDLRMNYGYTF